These 15 T cell receptor beta chains originate from one sample sequenced in a study of human T cells and chemical hapten exposure (dated by TCRdb to the early 2020s). Library preparation was by RACE. Sequencing instrument: NextSeq 500. The raw public data were reprocessed by TCRdb itself: fastp quality trimming at Q25, MiXCR clonotype calling, in-frame beta chains only. Entries are consolidated by CDR3 protein sequence, retaining the most common genes and DNA. Counted in this sample were tens of thousands of distinct CDR3 sequences; 9.5% to 10% of them appeared once. The biggest ten clones account for roughly 9% of the sample. The time point tag for this specimen amounts to: pre-sensitization, week 0. The treatment or condition label of this sample denotes: therapeutic diphenylcyclopropenone sensitization with weekly scalp DPC. Total RNA was extracted from unfractionated whole blood collected in Tempus Blood RNA tubes.

The material sequenced was whole blood, taken in connection with sensitization to the hapten diphenylcyclopropenone (DPC). The receptors were sampled from a woman aged 25-40 years with alopecia areata. Some clones in this sample may be carry-over from other donors' samples.

This chain links TRBV7-2 with TRBJ2-5, with a possible D match to TRBD2 (6 bases). The V gene's germline CDR1 is SGHTA and CDR2 FQGNSA. The CDR3 sequence is 15 residues long. Trimming took off 5 bases at V and 4 bases at J, with 17 bases between the two ends. CDR3 DNA sequence: TGTGCCAGCAGCCCCCTCGGGACTGGGCGAGAGACCCAGTACTTC. The encoded protein is CASSPLGTGRETQYF.

The chain combines TRBV6-6 with TRBJ1-2, with D possibly TRBD1 on 5 matching bases. Germline lookup yields CDR1 MNHNY and CDR2 SVGAGI (reference sequence). V lost 4 bases, J lost 2 bases, and 11 bases lay in between. The CDR3 totals 14 residues. As DNA, the CDR3 is TGTGCCAGCAGTTTGCGGACACCCAACTATGGCTACACCTTC. Protein: CASSLRTPNYGYTF.

Points on this clonotype: The junction differs from germline at one of its ends, possibly a read error. The chain combines TRBV6-5 with TRBJ1-5; the D is unclear. This CDR3 has 14 residues. In germline, CDR1 is MNHEY, CDR2 SVGAGI. CDR3 in DNA: TGTACCAGCGGAGACTCTAGGACGAATCAGCCCCAGCATTTT. This translates into CTSGDSRTNQPQHF.

This rearrangement joins TRBV9 to TRBJ1-2; no clear D. This CDR3 has 11 residues. V lost 3 bases, J lost 3 bases, and 3 bases lay in between. Germline V gene sequence: CDR1 SGDLS, CDR2 YYNGEE. DNA of the CDR3: TGTGCCAGCAGCGCCTACTATGGCTACACCTTC. Protein product: CASSAYYGYTF.

There are a few counts of this clonotype. The chain employs TRBV7-2 and TRBJ1-4, with 9 nucleotides matching TRBD1. The CDR3 spans 14 residues. Germline CDR1 reads SGHTA; CDR2 reads FQGNSA. V shed 5 bases and J 6 bases; nucleotides not matched to a gene: 4. CDR3 residues: CASSLTGGDEKLFF. CDR3 bases: TGTGCCAGCAGCCTGACAGGGGGAGATGAAAAACTGTTTTTT.

J is TRBJ2-1 and V is TRBV18; no clear D. CDR3 size: 12 residues. Looked up from germline, CDR1 is KGHSH and CDR2 is LQKENI. The germline V and J ends were trimmed by 3 bases and 8 bases, with 8 bases remaining between them. Written as DNA, the CDR3 is TGTGCCAGCTCACCGTCGGGCGATGAGCAGTTCTTC. Translated: CASSPSGDEQFF.

The sample holds many counts of this clonotype. The chain uses TRBV6-1 and TRBJ1-2; no definite D call. CDR3 length equals 12 residues. V was cut by 3 bases and J by 2 bases, with 4 bases left in between. Germline lookup yields CDR1 MNHNS and CDR2 SASEGT. The CDR3 bases are TGTGCCAGCAGTGAGGGAAACTATGGCTACACCTTC. Translating gives CASSEGNYGYTF.

The chain has TRBV12-3 or TRBV12-4 and TRBJ2-2; D gene unclear. V was clipped by 1 base and J by 6 bases, with 6 bases between them. The CDR3 consists of 13 residues. DNA for the CDR3: TGTGCCAGCAGTTTAGTACCCGCCGGGGAGCTGTTTTTT. This codes for CASSLVPAGELFF.

J is TRBJ2-7 and V is TRBV3-1, with D perhaps assigned TRBD1 or TRBD2 (5 bases each). The V end lost 4 bases, the J end lost 0 bases, and 13 bases lay between the germline ends. In germline, CDR1 is LGHDT, CDR2 YNNKEL (reference sequence). The CDR3 has 15 amino acids. The CDR3 loop reads CASSREPGPSYEQYF. In DNA, the CDR3 is TGTGCCAGCAGCCGAGAACCGGGACCCTCCTACGAGCAGTACTTC.

The V call is TRBV23-1, the J call TRBJ2-2; D is possibly TRBD2 (5 bases). TRBV23-1 is marked as an open reading frame, function uncertain. The CDR3 extends over 15 amino acids. Trimming cost V 3 bases and J 4 bases, with 12 bases left between them. CDR3 sequence (DNA): TGCGCCAGCAGTCACCTCGGGGTTACCACCGGGGAGCTGTTTTTT. This encodes CASSHLGVTTGELFF.

The sample holds many counts of this clonotype. The chain links TRBV7-2 to TRBJ2-3; D gene uncertain. This CDR3 spans 16 amino acids. From germline, CDR1 is SGHTA and CDR2 FQGNSA. V lost 1 base, J lost 0 bases, and 11 bases lay in between. CDR3 loop: CASSLDPRTSTDTQYF. The DNA for the CDR3 is TGTGCCAGCAGCTTAGATCCCAGGACGAGCACAGATACGCAGTATTTT.

V gene TRBV6-2 or TRBV6-3 combines with J gene TRBJ1-5; D uncertain. CDR3 size: 15 residues. Germline V CDR1 and CDR2: MNHEY, SVGEGT. With 1 base removed from V and 1 base from J, the gap between germline ends came to 8 bases. In DNA, the CDR3 is TGTGCCAGCAGTTACTTGGGAGTGAGCAATCAGCCCCAGCATTTT. Its translation: CASSYLGVSNQPQHF.

In its sample, this clonotype ranks as medium-sized (0.01 to 0.1%). The chain employs TRBV7-8 and TRBJ1-6; 8 bases fit TRBD1. The CDR3 has 14 amino acids. The junction had 2 bases not matched to a gene; V was cut back by 4 bases and J by 6 bases. From germline, CDR1 is SGHVS and CDR2 FQNEAQ. CDR3 residues: CASSSDRGNSPLHF. CDR3 sequence (DNA): TGTGCCAGCAGCTCAGACAGGGGTAATTCACCCCTCCACTTT.

A remark on this clonotype: This may be a read error: a much more frequent sequence differs by one nucleotide. The chain uses TRBV7-9 and TRBJ2-7, with D possibly being TRBD2 (5 bases). V lost 4 bases and J lost 3, with 7 bases in between. The CDR3 length is 12 residues. Germline CDR1 SEHNR, CDR2 FQNEAQ (reference sequence). The chain's CDR3 is CASSCGGYEQYF. The CDR3 bases are TGTGCCAGCAGCTGTGGAGGCTACGAGCAGTACTTC.

In this sample, this clonotype turned up many times. The chain links TRBV4-3 to TRBJ1-1; TRBD1 agrees at 7 bases. V shed 6 bases, J shed 5 bases, and the junction held 6 bases outside the gene matches. The CDR3 loop spans 13 amino acids. Germline assignment: CDR1 LGHNA and CDR2 YSLEER. CDR3 in amino acids: CASSKTGNTEAFF. The CDR3 coding sequence is TGCGCCAGCAGTAAGACAGGGAATACTGAAGCTTTCTTT.